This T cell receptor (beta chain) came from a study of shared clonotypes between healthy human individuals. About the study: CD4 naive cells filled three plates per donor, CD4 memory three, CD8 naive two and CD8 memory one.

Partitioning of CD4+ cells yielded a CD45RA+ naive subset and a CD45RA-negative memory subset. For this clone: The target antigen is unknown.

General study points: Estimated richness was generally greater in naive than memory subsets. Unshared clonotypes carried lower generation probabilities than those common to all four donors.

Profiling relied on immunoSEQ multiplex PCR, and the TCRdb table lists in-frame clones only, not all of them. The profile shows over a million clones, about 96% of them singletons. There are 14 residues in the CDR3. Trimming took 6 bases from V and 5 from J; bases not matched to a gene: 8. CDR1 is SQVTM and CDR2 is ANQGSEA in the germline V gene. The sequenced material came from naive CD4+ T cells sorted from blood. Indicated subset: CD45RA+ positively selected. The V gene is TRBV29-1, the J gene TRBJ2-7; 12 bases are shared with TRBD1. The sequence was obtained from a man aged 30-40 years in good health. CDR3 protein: CSVAGTGGVNEQYF. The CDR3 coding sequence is TGCAGCGTAGCCGGGACAGGGGGCGTGAACGAGCAGTACTTC.